This T cell receptor beta chain was sequenced for a study of CD8 T cells in ankylosing spondylitis. Study conclusions and caveats: Significant enrichment of disease-linked clones was reported in matched ankylosing spondylitis synovial fluid. Disease-associated clones were CD8+ and fairly uncommon in peripheral blood. Eight highly homologous variants formed a TCR beta motif that appeared characteristic of ankylosing spondylitis blood. Earlier authors reported some of these motif variants in reactive arthritis synovial fluid and blood.

Quantitative 5'-RACE with molecular barcodes was used to make the TCR beta libraries. In TCRdb, the 5' RACE reads were re-called with MiXCR into one record per CDR3 protein. Among around 770,000 distinct CDR3 sequences, about an eighth were seen once, and the ten largest hold under 0.6%. The length of the CDR3 is 15 residues. Germline lookup yields CDR1 MNHEY and CDR2 SVGEGT. Trimming cost V 4 bases and J 2 bases, with 14 bases left between them. As regards this clonotype: As yet, its antigen is unknown.

The sample consisted of blood, either unsorted or a sorted T cell fraction (not recorded which). The chain links TRBV6-2 or TRBV6-3 to TRBJ2-5; D unclear. The source is a male donor with ankylosing spondylitis. CDR3 DNA: TGTGCCAGCAGTTCCCATGCGGCAGCGCAAGAGACCCAGTACTTC. Its translation: CASSSHAAAQETQYF.